This passage covers 30 T cell receptor beta chains from one sample sequenced in a study of shared clonotypes between healthy human individuals. TCRdb keeps only in-frame clones here, not all; method: immunoSEQ multiplex PCR. The data show approximately 700,000 clones, with 73% seen just once and roughly 1.9% held by the top ten. The sequenced material came from memory CD4+ T cells sorted from blood. Subset noted: CD45RA-negative fraction. The source is a woman between 25 and 40 years old in good health.

The V gene is TRBV18, the J gene TRBJ2-6, with TRBD2 as a possible D gene (7 bases). Trimming cost V 3 bases and J 0 bases, with 15 bases left between them. The CDR3 totals 18 residues. Germline lookup yields CDR1 KGHSH and CDR2 LQKENI. Here the CDR3 DNA reads TGTGCCAGCTCACCCAGTTTAGGGGGGGCCTCTGGGGCCAACGTCCTGACTTTC. This codes for CASSPSLGGASGANVLTF.

V usage is TRBV4-2 and J usage is TRBJ2-3; 7 nucleotides agree with TRBD1. The germline CDR1 and CDR2 sequences are LGHNA and YNFKEQ. CDR3 length: 15 amino acids. V dropped 5 bases and J dropped 2; count of bases not matched to a gene: 7. The CDR3 region is CASSITDRDTDTQYF. The CDR3 DNA reads TGTGCCAGCAGCATAACAGACAGGGACACAGATACGCAGTATTTT.

V usage is TRBV6-6 and J usage is TRBJ1-1; maybe TRBD1 (5 bases). Germline CDR1 MNHNY, CDR2 SVGAGI (reference sequence). Trimming cost V 4 bases and J 1 base, with 13 bases left between them. CDR3 length: 15 amino acids. CDR3 sequence (DNA): TGTGCCAGCAGTTTGGTCGGGACTAGGAACACTGAAGCTTTCTTT. Its translation is CASSLVGTRNTEAFF.

This chain links TRBV13 with TRBJ2-7; TRBD2 matches at 14 bases. The CDR3 runs to 14 residues. V was pared by 7 bases and J by 4 bases, with 3 bases of the junction left unmatched. Germline assignment: CDR1 PRHDT and CDR2 FYEKMQ (reference sequence). As DNA, the CDR3 is TGTGCCAGCACCAGGACTAGCGGGAGGTACGAGCAGTACTTC. This encodes CASTRTSGRYEQYF.

This chain uses TRBV30 with TRBJ1-2; no definite D call. V dropped 7 bases and J dropped 2 bases, with 8 bases sitting between them. The CDR3 sequence is 11 residues long. Germline V gives CDR1 GTSNPN, CDR2 SVGIG (reference sequence). The CDR3 reads CAYQENYGYTF. The CDR3 DNA is TGTGCCTATCAGGAAAACTATGGCTACACCTTC.

The chain combines TRBV5-1 with TRBJ2-5; a weak D match, TRBD1 (6 bases). The ends were cut back, 5 bases at V and 5 bases at J, with 13 bases in the middle. From germline, CDR1 is SGHRS and CDR2 YFSETQ. CDR3 length: 13 residues. The CDR3 reads CASRIQGYETQYF. CDR3 nucleotide sequence: TGCGCCAGCAGGATACAGGGTTACGAGACCCAGTACTTC.

V is TRBV28 and J is TRBJ2-1; D is unclear. The CDR3 consists of 12 residues. Germline CDR1 and CDR2: MDHEN and SYDVKM. V dropped 6 bases and J dropped 15 bases, with 18 bases sitting between them. DNA for the CDR3: TGTGCCAGCAGCTTAGACCTTCGGGTGGGGTTCTTC. Its protein product is CASSLDLRVGFF. The full variable domain, in which reference TRBV28 and TRBJ2-1 provide the parts outside the CDR3, is DVKVTQSSRYLVKRTGEKVFLECVQDMDHENMFWYRQDPGLGLRLIYFSYDVKMKEKGDIPEGYSVSREKKERFSLILESASTNQTSMYLCASSLDLRVGFFGPGTRLTVL.

As concerns this clone: The sample contains more than one DNA sequence encoding this CDR3. The rearrangement joins TRBV9 to TRBJ2-1; 7 bases line up with TRBD2. Per the germline V gene, CDR1 is SGDLS and CDR2 is YYNGEE. The CDR3 runs 13 residues. Trimming cost V 0 bases and J 6 bases; bases outside gene matches: 0. The CDR3 protein is CASSVAGGNEQFF. The DNA for the CDR3 is TGTGCCAGCAGCGTAGCGGGGGGCAATGAGCAGTTCTTC.

This clone was seen a handful of times. The genes are TRBV10-3 and TRBJ1-2, with D uncertain. V lost 5 bases and J lost 8, with 9 bases in between. CDR3 length: 11 residues. In germline, CDR1 is ENHRY, CDR2 SYGVKD. The CDR3, as DNA: TGTGCCATCAGTCCAGGTGGAGGCTACACCTTC. As protein: CAISPGGGYTF.

This chain joins TRBV15 and TRBJ2-7, with D unclear. The CDR3 runs to 13 residues. The V end was cut by 6 bases, the J end by 9 bases, with 18 bases between. CDR1 is LNHNV and CDR2 is YYDKDF in the germline V gene (reference sequence). The CDR3 DNA sequence: TGTGCCACCAGAGCGAGTAGTCAGCACGGGCAGTACTTC. Translated, it gives CATRASSQHGQYF.

This sequence joins TRBV30 and TRBJ2-7; either TRBD1 or TRBD2 may supply D (6 bases each). CDR1 and CDR2 (germline): GTSNPN, SVGIG (reference sequence). Deletions cut 8 bases from V and 6 bases from J, with 20 bases between. CDR3 length equals 13 residues. This CDR3 reads CAVSPGAGVEQYF. The CDR3 coding sequence is TGTGCCGTCTCCCCGGGGGCCGGAGTCGAGCAGTACTTC.

The V gene is TRBV5-1, the J gene TRBJ2-3; unclear D gene. The CDR3 sequence is 15 residues long. Germline lookup yields CDR1 SGHRS and CDR2 YFSETQ. Trimming cost V 0 bases and J 3 bases, with 11 bases left between them. The CDR3: CASSLVVQSTDTQYF. Here the CDR3 DNA reads TGCGCCAGCAGCTTGGTGGTCCAGTCGACAGATACGCAGTATTTT.

This chain uses TRBV27 with TRBJ2-1, with TRBD1 as a possible D gene (6 bases). The CDR3 is made up of 14 amino acids. V was shortened by 6 bases and J by 1 base, with 10 bases between the two germline ends. Germline V gene sequence: CDR1 MNHEY, CDR2 SMNVEV (reference sequence). In DNA form, the CDR3 reads TGTGCCAGCAGACAGGGTGGATCCTACAATGAGCAGTTCTTC. It is translated as CASRQGGSYNEQFF.

The CDR3 loop is CASRGTGFSEQYF. The DNA for the CDR3 is TGCGCCAGCAGAGGGACAGGGTTCTCCGAGCAGTACTTC. This chain joins TRBV5-1 and TRBJ2-7; 9 nucleotides agree with TRBD1. In germline, CDR1 is SGHRS, CDR2 YFSETQ. With 5 bases clipped from V and 6 bases from J, the junction kept 6 bases outside the gene matches. The CDR3 sequence is 13 residues long.

This chain connects TRBV14 to TRBJ2-7; D unresolved. CDR1 is SGHDN, CDR2 FVKESK, per germline. V was trimmed by 1 base and J by 4 bases, leaving 8 bases between them. CDR3 length: 13 amino acids. The CDR3 reads CASSQVGYYEQYF. As DNA, the CDR3 is TGTGCCAGCAGCCAAGTGGGGTATTACGAGCAGTACTTC.

The chain couples TRBV7-9 to TRBJ2-5, with 8 positions matching TRBD2. Germline V lookup: CDR1 SEHNR, CDR2 FQNEAQ (reference sequence). V shed 5 bases and J 5 bases; nucleotides not matched to a gene: 10. The CDR3 runs 15 residues. The chain's CDR3 is CASSPPTGGPETQYF. The CDR3 nucleotides read TGTGCCAGCAGCCCCCCTACGGGAGGGCCGGAGACCCAGTACTTC.

In this sample, this clone turned up a few times. V is TRBV9 and J is TRBJ1-1; 8 bases fit TRBD1. The J segment lost 0 bases and the V segment lost 2 bases, leaving 6 bases of the junction unmatched. The CDR3 covers 16 residues. CDR1 and CDR2 from the germline V gene are SGDLS and YYNGEE. The chain's CDR3 is CASSVATGDMNTEAFF. The CDR3 DNA reads TGTGCCAGCAGCGTGGCGACAGGGGATATGAACACTGAAGCTTTCTTT.

This clone occurred once. A read error likely explains this, since a far larger clone differs by one base. Within the sample, other DNA sequences also encode this same CDR3. V gene TRBV2 combines with J gene TRBJ2-6, with D perhaps matching TRBD1 (5 bases). In germline, CDR1 is SNHLY, CDR2 FYNNEI. The CDR3 totals 13 residues. In DNA, the CDR3 is TGTGCCAGCAGTGTAACTGGGGCCAACGTCCTGACTTTT. Translation gives CASSVTGANVLTF.

The chain joins TRBV6-5 to TRBJ1-1; no clear D gene. Trimming pared 3 bases from V and 1 base from J, leaving 12 bases between. Per the germline V gene, CDR1 is MNHEY and CDR2 is SVGAGI. CDR3 size: 15 residues. The CDR3 protein is CASSYGPGRNTEAFF. The CDR3 DNA reads as TGTGCCAGCAGTTATGGGCCAGGACGGAACACTGAAGCTTTCTTT.

The chain uses TRBV21-1 and TRBJ1-5. TRBV21-1 is recorded as a pseudogene. The CDR3 has 14 amino acids. In DNA form, the CDR3 reads TGTGCCAGCACCCCCGGACGGACTAGGAAGCCCCAGCATTTT. This gives the protein CASTPGRTRKPQHF.

This clone was detected a few times. Additional DNA sequences in this sample encode the identical CDR3. The chain couples TRBV5-1 to TRBJ2-3; 9 bases align to TRBD1. Unmatched junction bases numbered 6, after V lost 4 bases and J lost 0 bases. The CDR3 runs 16 residues. The germline gives CDR1 SGHRS, CDR2 YFSETQ. The CDR3 DNA is TGCGCCAGCAGCCTAGGACAGGGGCCTAGCACAGATACGCAGTATTTT. As protein: CASSLGQGPSTDTQYF.

The sample holds one count of this clone. This chain connects TRBV28 to TRBJ1-2; D possibly corresponds to TRBD1 (5 bases). CDR3 length: 13 residues. Germline CDR1 MDHEN, CDR2 SYDVKM. Trimming stripped 2 bases from V and 7 bases from J, with 11 bases between. The CDR3 DNA is TGTGCCAGCAGTTTAGCCCAGGGATCTGGCTACACCTTC. As protein: CASSLAQGSGYTF.

The chain employs TRBV5-1 and TRBJ1-1; 7 bases map to TRBD1. Per germline, CDR1 SGHRS and CDR2 YFSETQ. V shed 5 bases and J 5 bases; nucleotides not matched to a gene: 9. The CDR3 covers 14 residues. CDR3 in amino acids: CASRSREGATEAFF. The CDR3 DNA reads as TGCGCCAGCAGAAGTAGGGAGGGGGCGACTGAAGCTTTCTTT. Based on the CDR3 plus reference TRBV5-1 and TRBJ1-1, the full variable domain is KAGVTQTPRYLIKTRGQQVTLSCSPISGHRSVSWYQQTPGQGLQFLFEYFSETQRNKGNFPGRFSGRQFSNSRSEMNVSTLELGDSALYLCASRSREGATEAFFGQGTRLTVV.

In regard to this clone: The sample contains more than one DNA sequence encoding this CDR3. The chain carries TRBV5-1 and TRBJ1-4; possible D gene TRBD1, 5 bases. The CDR3 is made up of 14 amino acids. CDR1 and CDR2 from the germline V gene are SGHRS and YFSETQ. The V and J ends lost 0 bases and 5 bases respectively, with 8 bases between them. CDR3 DNA: TGCGCCAGCAGCTTGGGCCAGGGAAATGAAAAACTGTTTTTT. Translating it yields CASSLGQGNEKLFF.

The gene calls are TRBV27 and TRBJ1-1, with 9 nucleotides matching TRBD1. The CDR3 runs 15 residues. Germline values: CDR1 MNHEY, CDR2 SMNVEV (reference sequence). V gave up 5 bases and J gave up 4 bases; unmatched junction bases: 8. The CDR3 DNA is TGTGCCAGCAGTGCCCCCGGGACAGGGTCCACTGAAGCTTTCTTT. This codes for CASSAPGTGSTEAFF.

This sequence joins TRBV25-1 and TRBJ1-3; no firm D call. The germline V gene has CDR1 MGHDK and CDR2 SYGVNS. Trimming removed 2 bases at V and 4 bases at J, with 9 bases between. This CDR3 is built from 14 residues. Written as DNA, the CDR3 is TGTGCCAGCAGTGAAAACAAAGGGGGAAACACCATATATTTT. Translation gives CASSENKGGNTIYF.

This chain connects TRBV18 to TRBJ2-7; TRBD2 might be the D (6 bases). Trimming cost V 2 bases and J 4 bases, with 12 bases left between them. This CDR3 spans 14 amino acids. CDR1 and CDR2 from the germline V gene are KGHSH and LQKENI. The CDR3 DNA reads as TGTGCCAGCTCACCAGGGACTGGTCATTACGAGCAGTACTTC. Its translation is CASSPGTGHYEQYF.

The chain recombines TRBV6-5 with TRBJ2-7; TRBD1 matches at 7 bases. This CDR3 contains 14 residues. Germline trimming cut 0 bases from V and 3 bases from J; bases unmatched to any gene: 2. CDR1 and CDR2 (germline): MNHEY, SVGAGI. For the CDR3, the DNA is TGTGCCAGCAGTTACTCAGACAGGGACTACGAGCAGTACTTC. The encoded protein is CASSYSDRDYEQYF.

This chain joins TRBV5-8 and TRBJ2-3, with 10 positions matching TRBD2. V was clipped by 4 bases and J by 2 bases; unmatched bases: 10. This CDR3 has 17 residues. CDR1 and CDR2 from the germline V gene are SGHTS and YDEGEE. CDR3: CASSPRELAGLTDTQYF. In DNA, the CDR3 is TGTGCCAGCAGCCCCCGAGAACTAGCGGGGCTCACAGATACGCAGTATTTT.

The rearrangement joins TRBV7-2 to TRBJ1-5; TRBD1 matches at 10 bases. V gave up 5 bases and J gave up 6 bases; unmatched junction bases: 7. Germline CDR1 is SGHTA and CDR2 is FQGNSA. CDR3 length: 15 amino acids. The CDR3 reads CASSPWTGGSQPQHF. The CDR3 DNA follows: TGTGCCAGCAGCCCTTGGACAGGGGGAAGTCAGCCCCAGCATTTT.